The 6 T cell receptor beta chains in this list originate from one sample, sequenced in a study of blood T cell repertoires in COVID-19. Assay: immunoSEQ multiplex PCR; the TCRdb copy retains only in-frame clones and omits some. The sample carries some 220,000 clones, nearly 85% recorded once. The source material was peripheral blood. These receptors were taken from a woman aged 30 to 39 with COVID-19, enrolled during active disease.

The V call is TRBV11-3, the J call TRBJ2-5, with D tentatively TRBD2 (6 bases). In germline, CDR1 is SGHNT, CDR2 YENEEA. The length of the CDR3 is 17 residues. Between the trimmed V and J ends, which lost 4 bases and 5 bases, there was a span of 23 bases. Written as DNA, the CDR3 is TGTGCCAGCAGCTCGGGCCGGAGGGGAAATTTTCGGGAGACCCAGTACTTC. This codes for CASSSGRRGNFRETQYF.

This chain uses TRBV7-9 with TRBJ1-1, with TRBD1 matching over 8 bases. CDR1 is SEHNR and CDR2 is FQNEAQ in the germline V gene (reference sequence). J was trimmed by 1 base and V by 5 bases; bases with no gene match: 6. This CDR3 contains 15 residues. CDR3 sequence: CASSERDRTNTEAFF. Here the CDR3 DNA reads TGTGCCAGCAGCGAACGGGACAGGACGAACACTGAAGCTTTCTTT.

The chain couples TRBV7-6 to TRBJ2-2; weak D call: TRBD2 (6 bases). Between the trimmed V and J ends, which lost 0 bases and 2 bases, there was a span of 13 bases. Germline CDR1 reads SGHVS; CDR2 reads FNYEAQ. The CDR3 runs 17 residues. The DNA for the CDR3 is TGTGCCAGCAGCTTAGCGGAGGTGCGGGGCAACACCGGGGAGCTGTTTTTT. This encodes CASSLAEVRGNTGELFF.

The chain uses TRBV7-8 and TRBJ1-5; D not certain. Germline loops: CDR1 SGHVS, CDR2 FQNEAQ. The CDR3 has 14 residues. V lost 1 base and J 2 bases, leaving 6 bases between the germline ends. In DNA, the CDR3 is TGTGCCAGCAGCTTAGAAATAGGCAATCAGCCCCAGCATTTT. It yields the protein CASSLEIGNQPQHF.

The chain couples TRBV18 to TRBJ1-6; TRBD1 aligns across 8 bases. CDR3 size: 13 residues. V was clipped by 9 bases and J by 11 bases; unmatched bases: 9. Per germline, CDR1 KGHSH and CDR2 LQKENI. CDR3 amino acids: CASSNGQGPPLHF. The CDR3 coding sequence is TGTGCCAGTTCAAACGGACAGGGACCACCCCTCCACTTT.

CDR3 in amino acids: CASNFRRGNTGELFF. For the CDR3, the DNA is TGTGCCAGCAATTTCCGGAGGGGGAACACCGGGGAGCTGTTTTTT. This chain uses TRBV27 with TRBJ2-2; possible D gene TRBD2, 6 bases. CDR1 is MNHEY and CDR2 is SMNVEV in the germline V gene (reference sequence). V was cut by 7 bases and J by 1 base, with 13 bases left in between. The CDR3 spans 15 residues.